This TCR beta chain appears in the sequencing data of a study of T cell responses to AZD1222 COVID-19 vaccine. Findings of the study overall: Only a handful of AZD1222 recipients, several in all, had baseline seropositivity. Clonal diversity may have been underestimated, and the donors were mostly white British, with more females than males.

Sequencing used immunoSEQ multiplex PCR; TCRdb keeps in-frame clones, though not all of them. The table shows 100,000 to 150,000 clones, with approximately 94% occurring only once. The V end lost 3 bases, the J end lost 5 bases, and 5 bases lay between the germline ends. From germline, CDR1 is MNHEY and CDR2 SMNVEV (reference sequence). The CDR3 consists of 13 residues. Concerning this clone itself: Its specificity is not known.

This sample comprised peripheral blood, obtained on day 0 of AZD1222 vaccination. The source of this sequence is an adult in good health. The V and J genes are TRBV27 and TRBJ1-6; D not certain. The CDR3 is CASSFGHNSPLHF. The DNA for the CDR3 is TGTGCCAGCAGTTTCGGGCATAATTCACCCCTCCACTTT.